These 23 T cell receptor beta chains were sequenced from one sample in a study of cytomegalovirus exposure and HLA in healthy donors. The primer mix had 60 Vbeta and 13 Jbeta primers. The repertoire was sequenced with immunoSEQ multiplex PCR; TCRdb's copy has only in-frame clones and lacks some. The data show around 100,000 clones, around 82% seen once. Sequencing input: PBMCs. Receptors originate from a woman aged 18-30 years in good health and CMV-seropositive.

The V call is TRBV30, the J call TRBJ1-2; 11 bases match TRBD1. The CDR3 has 14 amino acids. In germline, CDR1 is GTSNPN, CDR2 SVGIG (reference sequence). Losses at the gene ends were 7 bases for V and 14 bases for J; bases not matched to a gene: 18. The CDR3 DNA reads TGTGCCTCACTCCCGGACAGGGGGCATTTCGGTGCAACCTTC. Its translation is CASLPDRGHFGATF.

V is TRBV9 and J is TRBJ2-5, with a possible D match to TRBD2 (5 bases). The V end was cut by 0 bases, the J end by 7 bases, with 22 bases between. The CDR3 consists of 17 residues. The germline CDR1 and CDR2 sequences are SGDLS and YYNGEE. The CDR3 DNA follows: TGTGCCAGCAGCGTAGACCCCCCCCACGGGATTAAAGTGACCCAGTACTTC. Its translation: CASSVDPPHGIKVTQYF.

This sequence joins TRBV9 and TRBJ1-2; D remains unclear. CDR3 size: 12 residues. CDR1 is SGDLS, CDR2 YYNGEE, per germline. V was trimmed by 4 bases and J by 7 bases, leaving 11 bases between them. CDR3: CASSPTLSGYTF. The CDR3 DNA is TGTGCCAGCAGCCCAACTCTGAGTGGCTACACCTTC.

The chain carries TRBV27 and TRBJ2-7; TRBD1 is a possible D gene (5 bases). Looked up from germline, CDR1 is MNHEY and CDR2 is SMNVEV (reference sequence). Trimming left V 2 bases short and J 5 bases short, with 10 bases between. This CDR3 region has 13 residues. CDR3 residues: CASSLPGKNEQYF. CDR3 bases: TGTGCCAGCAGTTTACCAGGGAAAAACGAGCAGTACTTC.

The chain recombines TRBV27 with TRBJ2-7, with TRBD1 matching over 8 bases. Germline loops: CDR1 MNHEY, CDR2 SMNVEV (reference sequence). This CDR3 comprises 15 residues. V shed 5 bases, J shed 3 bases, and the junction held 9 bases outside the gene matches. The CDR3, as DNA: TGTGCCAGCAGTCCTCGGACAGGGCCCTTCTACGAGCAGTACTTC. It is translated as CASSPRTGPFYEQYF.

This chain links TRBV7-9 with TRBJ1-2; no clear D. CDR3 length: 12 residues. Per the germline V gene, CDR1 is SEHNR and CDR2 is FQNEAQ (reference sequence). V was shortened by 6 bases and J by 4 bases, with 9 bases between the two germline ends. CDR3: CASSPNVYGYTF. As DNA, the CDR3 is TGTGCCAGCAGTCCTAACGTCTATGGCTACACCTTC.

V gene TRBV7-9 combines with J gene TRBJ2-7; 8 nucleotides match TRBD1. V shed 7 bases and J 3 bases; nucleotides not matched to a gene: 5. Germline CDR1 SEHNR, CDR2 FQNEAQ (reference sequence). CDR3 length equals 13 residues. The CDR3 loop is CASMLGQGYEQYF. The CDR3 coding sequence is TGTGCCAGCATGTTAGGACAGGGCTACGAGCAGTACTTC. The whole variable domain, remainder taken from reference TRBV7-9 and TRBJ2-7, is DTGVSQNPRHKITKRGQNVTFRCDPISEHNRLYWYRQTLGQGPEFLTYFQNEAQLEKSRLLSDRFSAERPKGSFSTLEIQRTEQGDSAMYLCASMLGQGYEQYFGPGTRLTVT.

This chain joins TRBV30 and TRBJ2-7; D unclear. Trimming pared 4 bases from V and 0 bases from J, leaving 7 bases between. The CDR3 runs to 12 residues. Germline values: CDR1 GTSNPN, CDR2 SVGIG (reference sequence). The CDR3 region has the DNA TGTGCCTGGACGTCTAGCTCCTACGAGCAGTACTTC. It codes for CAWTSSSYEQYF.

The rearrangement uses TRBV9 and TRBJ2-7; D is possibly TRBD1 (6 bases). CDR3 length equals 15 residues. V was pared by 0 bases and J by 2 bases, with 12 bases between. Germline V lookup: CDR1 SGDLS, CDR2 YYNGEE. The CDR3 region is CASSVGGRGTYEQYF. Here the CDR3 DNA reads TGTGCCAGCAGCGTAGGGGGCAGGGGAACCTACGAGCAGTACTTC.

The chain combines TRBV5-1 with TRBJ1-1; a weak D match, TRBD1 (6 bases). Trimming left V 3 bases short and J 6 bases short, with 12 bases between. CDR1 and CDR2 (germline): SGHRS, YFSETQ. This CDR3 comprises 13 residues. The CDR3 DNA reads as TGCGCCAGCAGCTCGGGAGGGGGGCCTGAAGCTTTCTTT. Translating it yields CASSSGGGPEAFF.

V usage is TRBV2 and J usage is TRBJ2-3; tentatively, D is TRBD2 (6 bases). From germline, CDR1 is SNHLY and CDR2 FYNNEI. The CDR3 is 15 residues long. The V and J ends lost 9 bases and 2 bases respectively, with 18 bases between them. The CDR3: CARGGGIGYTDTQYF. The DNA for the CDR3 is TGTGCCAGGGGAGGCGGGATAGGCTACACAGATACGCAGTATTTT.

This clone was observed a single time. This rearrangement joins TRBV5-6 to TRBJ1-1; 7 bases are a match to TRBD1. Per germline, CDR1 SGHDT and CDR2 YYEEEE. The V and J ends lost 5 bases and 0 bases, in that order; junction bases with no gene match: 4. The CDR3 has 14 amino acids. For the CDR3, the DNA is TGTGCCAGCAGTCGTACAGGGGTGAACACTGAAGCTTTCTTT. The encoded protein is CASSRTGVNTEAFF.

This clone showed up just a few times. The V call is TRBV4-1, the J call TRBJ2-2, with TRBD1 identical over 9 bases. The trim removed 4 bases at V and 5 bases at J, leaving 5 bases unmatched. CDR1 and CDR2 from the germline V gene are MGHRA and YSYEKL. CDR3 length equals 15 residues. This chain's CDR3 is CASSRSGQGTGELFF. In DNA form, the CDR3 reads TGCGCCAGCAGCCGTTCGGGACAGGGAACCGGGGAGCTGTTTTTT.

The chain combines TRBV6-4 with TRBJ1-2, with D unclear. Deletions cut 6 bases from V and 5 bases from J, with 10 bases between. The CDR3 loop spans 12 amino acids. Germline loops: CDR1 MRHNA, CDR2 SNTAGT. Written as DNA, the CDR3 is TGTGCCAGCAGGGGGAGGACTTATGGCTACACCTTC. Translation: CASRGRTYGYTF.

Details on this clone: A junction end diverges from the germline sequence, so it may reflect a read error. The identical CDR3 is also encoded by other nucleotide sequences in the sample. CDR3 amino acids: CASSQVPGQGRVSYNSPLHF. As DNA, the CDR3 is TGCGCCAGCAGCCAAGTTCCGGGACAGGGAAGAGTCTCCTATAATTCCCCCCTCCACTTT. The chain joins TRBV4-1 to TRBJ1-6; 9 bases are a match to TRBD1. Germline V CDR1 and CDR2: MGHRA, YSYEKL. The CDR3 extends over 20 amino acids.

The count of this clone is one. V is TRBV5-1 and J is TRBJ2-1, with 7 nucleotides matching TRBD2. The J segment lost 8 bases and the V segment lost 1 base, leaving 12 bases of the junction unmatched. This CDR3 is 16 amino acids long. Germline-derived CDR1 and CDR2 are SGHRS and YFSETQ. The CDR3 bases are TGCGCCAGCAGCTTGAATGCGGGGGTATACAATGATGAGCAGTTCTTC. Translation: CASSLNAGVYNDEQFF.

The genes are TRBV7-8 and TRBJ2-7, with 11 nucleotides matching TRBD1. V shed 0 bases and J 2 bases; nucleotides not matched to a gene: 9. CDR1 SGHVS and CDR2 FQNEAQ come from the germline V gene. The CDR3 runs 18 residues. The CDR3: CASSLATIPGQGAYEQYF. The CDR3 DNA is TGTGCCAGCAGCTTAGCTACTATCCCGGGACAGGGGGCCTACGAGCAGTACTTC.

The CDR3 spells CASSERPGGNLAFQNYGYTF. DNA of the CDR3: TGCGCCAGCAGTGAGCGGCCCGGAGGGAACCTGGCGTTTCAAAACTATGGCTACACCTTC. V gene TRBV10-1 combines with J gene TRBJ1-2; D gene ambiguous. CDR1 is WNHNN, CDR2 SYGVQD, per germline (reference sequence). Trimming stripped 2 bases from V and 2 bases from J, with 27 bases between. CDR3 size: 20 residues.

For this clone: The CDR3 carries no conserved terminal phenylalanine or tryptophan, so it likely arises from a read error. This chain uses TRBV29-1 with TRBJ1-2; D not certain. Trimming cost V 3 bases and J 1 base, with 6 bases left between them. The CDR3 has 12 amino acids. CDR1 and CDR2 from the germline V gene are SQVTM and ANQGSEA. The DNA for the CDR3 is TGCAGCGTTGAGACCGATAACTATGGCTACACCCTC. Translation gives CSVETDNYGYTL.

The chain links TRBV4-1 to TRBJ1-4; D remains ambiguous. This CDR3 comprises 17 residues. Germline V gene data show CDR1 as MGHRA and CDR2 as YSYEKL. V was shortened by 4 bases and J by 1 base, with 16 bases between the two germline ends. The CDR3 sequence: CASSLRLWRVTNEKLFF. For the CDR3, the DNA is TGCGCCAGCAGCCTGCGCTTGTGGCGGGTAACTAATGAAAAACTGTTTTTT.

The count of this clone is one. Written as DNA, the CDR3 is TGCGCCAGCAGCTCGGGACAAGCAGTCTCTGGGGCCAACGTCCTGACTTTC. It is translated as CASSSGQAVSGANVLTF. The genes are TRBV5-1 and TRBJ2-6; weak D call: TRBD1 (6 bases). CDR1 and CDR2 from the germline V gene are SGHRS and YFSETQ. CDR3 length: 17 amino acids. V shed 3 bases and J shed 0 bases, with 13 bases lying between them.

The chain links TRBV29-1 to TRBJ2-7, with 14 nucleotides matching TRBD2. Looked up from germline, CDR1 is SQVTM and CDR2 is ANQGSEA. The CDR3 length is 14 residues. With V trimmed by 4 bases and J by 5 bases, 4 bases remained unmatched. The chain's CDR3 is CSVAGTSGGHEQYF. CDR3 bases: TGCAGCGTTGCAGGGACTAGCGGGGGTCACGAGCAGTACTTC.

This clone came up a few times. The chain links TRBV27 to TRBJ2-7, with no clear D. Germline V lookup: CDR1 MNHEY, CDR2 SMNVEV (reference sequence). Deletions cut 2 bases from V and 1 base from J, with 6 bases between. CDR3 size: 13 residues. The CDR3 bases are TGTGCCAGCAGTTTACTCCTATCCTACGAGCAGTACTTC. Translated, it gives CASSLLLSYEQYF.